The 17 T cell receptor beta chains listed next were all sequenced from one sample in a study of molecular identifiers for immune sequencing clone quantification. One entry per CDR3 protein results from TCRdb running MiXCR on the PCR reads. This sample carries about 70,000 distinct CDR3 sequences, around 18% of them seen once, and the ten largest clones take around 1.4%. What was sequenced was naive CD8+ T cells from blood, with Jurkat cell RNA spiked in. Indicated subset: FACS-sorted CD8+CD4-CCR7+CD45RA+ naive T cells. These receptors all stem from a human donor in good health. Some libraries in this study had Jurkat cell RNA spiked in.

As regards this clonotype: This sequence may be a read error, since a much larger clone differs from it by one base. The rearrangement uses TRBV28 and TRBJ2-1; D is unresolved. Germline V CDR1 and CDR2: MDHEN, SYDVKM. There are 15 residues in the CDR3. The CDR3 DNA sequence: TGTGACAGCACCTCCGGAGTTGGCTCCTACAATGAGCAGTTCTTC. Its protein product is CDSTSGVGSYNEQFF.

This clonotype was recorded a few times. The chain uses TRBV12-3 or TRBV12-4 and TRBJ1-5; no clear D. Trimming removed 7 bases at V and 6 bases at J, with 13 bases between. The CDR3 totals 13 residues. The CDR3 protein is CASTSEGIQPQHF. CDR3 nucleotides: TGTGCCAGCACATCGGAGGGTATTCAGCCCCAGCATTTT.

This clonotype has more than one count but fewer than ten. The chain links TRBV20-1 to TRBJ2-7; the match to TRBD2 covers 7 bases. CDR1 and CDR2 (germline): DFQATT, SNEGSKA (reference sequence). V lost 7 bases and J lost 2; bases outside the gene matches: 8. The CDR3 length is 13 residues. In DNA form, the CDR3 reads TGCAGTGTTACGGGACTAACGACCTACGAGCAGTACTTC. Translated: CSVTGLTTYEQYF.

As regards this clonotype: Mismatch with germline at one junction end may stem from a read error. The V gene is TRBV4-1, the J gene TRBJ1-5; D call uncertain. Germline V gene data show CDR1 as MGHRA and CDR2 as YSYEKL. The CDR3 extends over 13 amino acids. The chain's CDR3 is CASSQCSDQPQHF. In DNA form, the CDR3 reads TGCGCCAGCAGCCAATGTAGCGATCAGCCCCAGCATTTT.

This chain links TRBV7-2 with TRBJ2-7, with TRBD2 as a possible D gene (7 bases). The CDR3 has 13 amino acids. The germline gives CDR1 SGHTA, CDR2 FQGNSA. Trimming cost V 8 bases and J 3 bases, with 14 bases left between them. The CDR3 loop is CASWGGLVYEQYF. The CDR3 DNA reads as TGTGCCAGCTGGGGGGGGCTAGTCTACGAGCAGTACTTC.

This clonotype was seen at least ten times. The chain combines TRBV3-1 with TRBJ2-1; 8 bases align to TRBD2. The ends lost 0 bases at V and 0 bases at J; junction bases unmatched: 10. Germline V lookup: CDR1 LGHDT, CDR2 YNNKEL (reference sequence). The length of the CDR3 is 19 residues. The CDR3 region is CASSQDTAREESSYNEQFF. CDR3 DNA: TGTGCCAGCAGCCAAGATACGGCGCGGGAGGAGAGCTCCTACAATGAGCAGTTCTTC.

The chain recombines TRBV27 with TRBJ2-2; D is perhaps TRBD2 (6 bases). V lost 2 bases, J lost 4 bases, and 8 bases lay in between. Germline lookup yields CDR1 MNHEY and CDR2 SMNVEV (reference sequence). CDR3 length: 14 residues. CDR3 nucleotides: TGTGCCAGCAGTTTAGGAGGGGTCACCGGGGAGCTGTTTTTT. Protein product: CASSLGGVTGELFF.

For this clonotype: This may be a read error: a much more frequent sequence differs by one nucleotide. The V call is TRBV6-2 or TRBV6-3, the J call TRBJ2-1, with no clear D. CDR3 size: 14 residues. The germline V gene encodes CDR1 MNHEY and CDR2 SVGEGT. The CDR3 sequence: CASSYGPPINERFF. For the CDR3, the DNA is TGTGCCAGCAGTTACGGCCCCCCCATCAATGAGCGGTTCTTC.

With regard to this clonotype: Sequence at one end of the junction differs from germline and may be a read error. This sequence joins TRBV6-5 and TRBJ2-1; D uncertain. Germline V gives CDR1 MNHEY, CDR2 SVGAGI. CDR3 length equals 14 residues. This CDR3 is CASSYSAVYNEQLF. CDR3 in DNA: TGTGCCAGCAGTTATTCGGCTGTCTACAATGAGCAGCTCTTC.

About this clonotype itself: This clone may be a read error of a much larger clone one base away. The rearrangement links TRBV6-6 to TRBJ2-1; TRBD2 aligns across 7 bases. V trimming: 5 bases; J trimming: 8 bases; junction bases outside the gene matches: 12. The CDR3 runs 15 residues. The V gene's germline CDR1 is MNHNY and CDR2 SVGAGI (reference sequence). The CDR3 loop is CASSRWTSPQDEQFF. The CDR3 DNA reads TGTGCCAGCAGTAGGTGGACTAGTCCACAGGATGAGCAGTTCTTC.

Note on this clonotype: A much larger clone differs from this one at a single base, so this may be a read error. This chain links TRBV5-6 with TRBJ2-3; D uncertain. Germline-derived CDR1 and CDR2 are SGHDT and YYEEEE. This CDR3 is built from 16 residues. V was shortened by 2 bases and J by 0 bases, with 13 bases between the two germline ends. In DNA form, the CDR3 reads TGTGCCAGCAGCTTTTTTCGTTTTACTAGCACAGATACGCAGTATTTT. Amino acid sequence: CASSFFRFTSTDTQYF.

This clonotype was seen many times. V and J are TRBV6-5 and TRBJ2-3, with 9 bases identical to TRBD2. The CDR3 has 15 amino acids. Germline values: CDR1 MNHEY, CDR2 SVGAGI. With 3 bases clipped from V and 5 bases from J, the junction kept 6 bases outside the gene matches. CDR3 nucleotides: TGTGCCAGCAGTTATAATAGCGGGAGCTTAGATACGCAGTATTTT. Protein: CASSYNSGSLDTQYF.

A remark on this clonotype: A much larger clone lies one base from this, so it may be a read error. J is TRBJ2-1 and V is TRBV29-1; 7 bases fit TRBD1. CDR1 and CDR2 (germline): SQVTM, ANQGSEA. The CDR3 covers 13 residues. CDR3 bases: TGCAGCGTTATCAGGGGGTCCTACAATGGGCAGTTCTTC. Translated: CSVIRGSYNGQFF.

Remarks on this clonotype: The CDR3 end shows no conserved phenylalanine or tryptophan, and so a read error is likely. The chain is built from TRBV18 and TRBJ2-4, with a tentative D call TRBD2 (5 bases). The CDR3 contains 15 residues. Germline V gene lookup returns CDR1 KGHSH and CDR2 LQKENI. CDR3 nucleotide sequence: TGTGCCAACTCACCAGAAGCGCAGGACTCTCACATTCAGTACCTC. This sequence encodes CANSPEAQDSHIQYL.

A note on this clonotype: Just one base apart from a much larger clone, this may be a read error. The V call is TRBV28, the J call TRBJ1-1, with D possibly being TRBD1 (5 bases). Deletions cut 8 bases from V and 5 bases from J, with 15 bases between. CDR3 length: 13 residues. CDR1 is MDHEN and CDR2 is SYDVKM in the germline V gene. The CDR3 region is CASCTNRRTEAFF. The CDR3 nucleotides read TGTGCCAGCTGTACAAACAGGAGGACTGAAGCTTTCTTT.

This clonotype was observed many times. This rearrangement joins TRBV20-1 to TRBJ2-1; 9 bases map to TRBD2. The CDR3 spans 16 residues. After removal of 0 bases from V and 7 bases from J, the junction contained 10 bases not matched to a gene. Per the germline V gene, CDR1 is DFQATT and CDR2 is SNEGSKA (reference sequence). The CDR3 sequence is CSARDMGLAFINEQFF. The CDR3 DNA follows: TGCAGTGCTAGAGACATGGGACTAGCTTTTATTAATGAGCAGTTCTTC.

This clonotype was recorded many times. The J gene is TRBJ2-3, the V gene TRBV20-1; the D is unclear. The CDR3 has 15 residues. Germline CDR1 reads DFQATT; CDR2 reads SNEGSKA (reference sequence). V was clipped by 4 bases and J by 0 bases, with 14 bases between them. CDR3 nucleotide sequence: TGCAGTGCTAACCCTTACGGCGGAAGCACAGATACGCAGTATTTT. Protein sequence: CSANPYGGSTDTQYF.